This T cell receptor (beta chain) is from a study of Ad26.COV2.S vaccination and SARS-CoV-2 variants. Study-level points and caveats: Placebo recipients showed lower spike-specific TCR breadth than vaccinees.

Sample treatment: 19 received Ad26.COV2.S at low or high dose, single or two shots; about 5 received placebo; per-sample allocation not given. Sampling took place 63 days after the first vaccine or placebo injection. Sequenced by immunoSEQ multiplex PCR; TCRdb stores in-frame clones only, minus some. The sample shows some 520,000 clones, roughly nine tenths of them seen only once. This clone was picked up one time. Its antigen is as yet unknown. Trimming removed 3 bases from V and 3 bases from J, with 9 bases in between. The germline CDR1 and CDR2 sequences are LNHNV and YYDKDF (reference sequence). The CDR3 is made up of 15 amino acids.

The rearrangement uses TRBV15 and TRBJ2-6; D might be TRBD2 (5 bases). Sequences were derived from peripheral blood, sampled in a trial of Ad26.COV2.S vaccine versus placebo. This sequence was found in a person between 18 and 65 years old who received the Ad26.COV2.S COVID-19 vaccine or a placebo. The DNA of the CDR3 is TGTGCCACCAGCAGTTCGGGAAATGGGGCCAACGTCCTGACTTTC. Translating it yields CATSSSGNGANVLTF.